The 10 T cell receptor beta chains reported below all come from one sample, sequenced in a study of blood T cell repertoires in COVID-19. Repertoires were generated with immunoSEQ multiplex PCR, while TCRdb's copy carries only in-frame clones and drops some. The sample yields about 130,000 clones, around 70% seen once. Sequencing was carried out using peripheral blood. The receptors were gathered from a man in his 60s with acute or convalescent COVID-19.

This clone was picked up many times. The chain carries TRBV14 and TRBJ2-7, with a weak D call TRBD2 (5 bases). Between the trimmed V and J ends, which lost 1 base and 2 bases, there was a span of 6 bases. The CDR3 runs to 13 residues. Germline V gene data show CDR1 as SGHDN and CDR2 as FVKESK. The CDR3 region has the DNA TGTGCCAGCAGCCAAGGGAGGACCTACGAGCAGTACTTC. This encodes CASSQGRTYEQYF. Complete variable domain (other parts from reference TRBV14 and TRBJ2-7): EAGVTQFPSHSVIEKGQTVTLRCDPISGHDNLYWYRRVMGKEIKFLLHFVKESKQDESGMPNNRFLAERTGGTYSTLKVQPAELEDSGVYFCASSQGRTYEQYFGPGTRLTVT.

A few counts support this clone. The rearrangement joins TRBV5-1 to TRBJ2-7, with 13 positions matching TRBD2. The CDR3 has 14 amino acids. Germline V lookup: CDR1 SGHRS, CDR2 YFSETQ. Trimming removed 3 bases from V and 6 bases from J; junction bases left unmatched: 3. The CDR3, as DNA: TGCGCCAGCAGCTCCGGGACTAGCGGGACCGAGCAGTACTTC. It translates to CASSSGTSGTEQYF.

Concerning this clone: The germline gene is not matched at one end of the junction; a read error may be the cause. The genes are TRBV6-7 and TRBJ1-3; perhaps TRBD1 as D (5 bases). Being an ORF, TRBV6-7 has a function that is uncertain. The CDR3 loop spans 12 amino acids. The CDR3 spells CASSYLKGHLHF. DNA of the CDR3: TGTGCCAGCAGCTACCTCAAGGGGCATCTCCATTTT.

V and J are TRBV19 and TRBJ2-7, with 7 positions matching TRBD1. J was trimmed by 6 bases and V by 1 base; bases with no gene match: 9. The V gene's germline CDR1 is LNHDA and CDR2 SQIVND (reference sequence). The CDR3 sequence is 15 residues long. The chain's CDR3 is CASSIVPTGVGEQYF. The CDR3 bases are TGTGCCAGTAGTATAGTCCCCACAGGGGTAGGCGAGCAGTACTTC.

There are a few counts of this clone. This chain connects TRBV6-5 to TRBJ1-2; no firm D call. The CDR3 loop spans 13 amino acids. The germline V gene encodes CDR1 MNHEY and CDR2 SVGAGI. Trimming took 2 bases from V and 4 from J, leaving 8 bases between them. The CDR3 bases are TGTGCCAGCAGTTACGAGGCCCTCTATGGCTACACCTTC. This sequence encodes CASSYEALYGYTF.

This clone was recorded once. The rearrangement joins TRBV2 to TRBJ1-2, with D hard to call. There are 13 residues in the CDR3. V gave up 5 bases and J gave up 8 bases, with 15 bases separating them. The germline V gene has CDR1 SNHLY and CDR2 FYNNEI. The CDR3 sequence is CASSQDNHQGYTF. As DNA, the CDR3 is TGTGCCAGCAGTCAAGACAACCACCAGGGCTACACCTTC.

This clone was detected only a few times. This chain connects TRBV11-2 to TRBJ1-6; unclear D gene. Looked up from germline, CDR1 is SGHAT and CDR2 is FQNNGV. CDR3 length: 15 residues. Trimming shortened V by 0 bases and J by 9 bases, and 12 bases separated the two germline ends. The chain's CDR3 is CASSLDRAGTSPLHF. In DNA, the CDR3 is TGTGCCAGCAGCTTAGATAGGGCGGGAACTTCACCCCTCCACTTT.

Only a few counts were recorded for this clone. The chain joins TRBV7-8 to TRBJ1-4; no clear D. V was pared by 10 bases and J by 8 bases, with 20 bases between. The CDR3 is made up of 14 amino acids. In germline, CDR1 is SGHVS, CDR2 FQNEAQ. The CDR3 reads CATTPRPRGEKLFF. CDR3 in DNA: TGTGCCACGACGCCAAGACCCCGAGGGGAAAAACTGTTTTTT.

The chain links TRBV19 to TRBJ1-4, with 11 nucleotides matching TRBD1. CDR1 is LNHDA, CDR2 SQIVND, per germline (reference sequence). V was pared by 4 bases and J by 5 bases, with 9 bases of the junction left unmatched. The CDR3 sequence is 17 residues long. The CDR3, as DNA: TGTGCCAGTAGTAGAGGGACAGGGGGTCCTCTGAATGAAAAACTGTTTTTT. It yields the protein CASSRGTGGPLNEKLFF.

This sequence joins TRBV4-1 and TRBJ1-4, with D maybe TRBD1 (6 bases). The ends were cut back, 1 base at V and 7 bases at J, with 16 bases in the middle. The CDR3 is 16 residues long. The germline V gene has CDR1 MGHRA and CDR2 YSYEKL. As DNA, the CDR3 is TGCGCCAGCAGCCAAGGGTACGGACAGTTAGCTGAAAAACTGTTTTTT. It codes for CASSQGYGQLAEKLFF.